This T cell receptor beta chain was identified in a study of control samples from healthy donors and cancer patients (dated by TCRdb to between 2020 and 2021). The library was produced with the immunoSEQ multiplex PCR assay. As stored in TCRdb, this immuneACCESS dataset retains in-frame rearrangements with V and J assigned. A fraction of the clones does not appear; measured against another copy, unresolved V genes explain less than half of the discrepancy, and the remainder lacks a known reason. The sample table lists some 120,000 clones, roughly 92% of them with a count of one. The biggest ten clones account for 7.8% of the sample. This clone has just a few counts. It has no known antigen specificity. No qualities accompany the bases; no much larger clone lies one base away. Sequenced sample: blood. This sequence originates from a young woman in good health.

The sequenced DNA is TGTGCCAGCAGCCGAACAGGGGGTCCTCACGAGCAGTACTTC. This encodes CASSRTGGPHEQYF. This sequence uses TRBV5-4 and TRBJ2-7, with TRBD1 identical over 8 junction bases. CDR1 and CDR2, per the germline V gene (reference sequence), are SGHNT and YYREEE. At the junction V is shortened by 4 bases and J by 5 bases; bases outside the gene matches: 8. From cysteine to phenylalanine, the CDR3 is 14 amino acids long. Only the CDR3 portion is preserved as DNA: 42 bases, with reading frame beginning at the first base.